The rows below give T cell receptor beta chains drawn from one sample of a study of blood T cell repertoires in COVID-19. The table came from immunoSEQ multiplex PCR; TCRdb's copy has only in-frame clones and leaves some out. The sample has about 370,000 clones; 80% to 90% are singletons. The sequencing input was PBMCs or T cells enriched from blood (not recorded which). Receptors originate from a man aged 18 to 30 who had recovered from COVID-19. CDR3s include the opening cysteine and the closing phenylalanine or tryptophan. The D gene is left open where the match is weak. The size field is filled for only some rows; it gives once, few, many or a size class.

TRBJ1-4	-	once	TRBV5-6	TGTGCCAGCAGCTTGCGGGACCAGGGAGGGTACGAAAAACTGTTTTTT	CASSLRDQGGYEKLFF
TRBJ2-3	-	-	TRBV12-2	TGTGCAAGTCGCTTGGGGGGGGAGGGCACAGATACGCAGTATTTT	CASRLGGEGTDTQYF
TRBJ1-5	-	-	TRBV27	TGTGCCAGCAGTTCCCCGGGCGGAGGGCAGCATTTT	CASSSPGGGQHF
TRBJ2-5	TRBD2	-	TRBV7-9	TGTGCCAGCAGCTTTGGGACTAGCGGGCTTCAAGAGACCCAGTACTTC	CASSFGTSGLQETQYF
TRBJ1-5	-	once	TRBV12-3/TRBV12-4	TGTGCCAGCAATACCCAGGGGAATCAGCCCCAGCATTTT	CASNTQGNQPQHF
TRBJ2-3	-	-	TRBV19	TGTGCCAGTAGTATAGCCCCCCAGGACTCAACCTTAGATACGCAGTATTTT	CASSIAPQDSTLDTQYF
TRBJ1-2	TRBD1	-	TRBV10-3	TGTGCCAGTCCGGGACAGAACTATGGCTACACCTTC	CASPGQNYGYTF
TRBJ2-4	-	-	TRBV2	TGTGCCAGCAGTGAATCACTAACTGCTCTAGCCAAAAACATTCAGTACTTC	CASSESLTALAKNIQYF
TRBJ1-2	-	-	TRBV29-1	TGCAGCGTTGAATCGACAGTTAATGGCTACACCTTC	CSVESTVNGYTF
TRBJ2-3	TRBD2	-	TRBV7-6	TGTGCCAGCAGCACCCGAGCTAGCGGGAGGGCAGATACGCAGTATTTT	CASSTRASGRADTQYF
TRBJ1-1	TRBD1	-	TRBV24-1	TGTGCCACCAGTGCCTCGGGACAGGAGGGATCGAACACTGAAGCTTTCTTT	CATSASGQEGSNTEAFF
TRBJ2-6	-	-	TRBV7-9	TGTGCCAGCAGCTTCCAGGGTTCCGGGGCCAACGTCCTGACTTTC	CASSFQGSGANVLTF
TRBJ2-7	TRBD2	-	TRBV2	TGTGCCAGCAGTGTAGCTAGCGGGGGCCTTTACGAGCAGTACTTC	CASSVASGGLYEQYF
TRBJ1-1	-	-	TRBV12-3/TRBV12-4	TGTGCCAGCAGTAGGGAGGGGGCTGAAGCTTTCTTT	CASSREGAEAFF
TRBJ1-6	TRBD1	-	TRBV6-5	TGTGCCAGCAGTCGGGGACAGGGGAATTCACCCCTCCACTTT	CASSRGQGNSPLHF
TRBJ1-4	-	-	TRBV27	TGTGCCAGCAGGAAAGTCCAGGGGAGTTTAAATGAAAAACTGTTTTTT	CASRKVQGSLNEKLFF
TRBJ1-4	-	-	TRBV4-1	TGCGCCAGCAGCCGTACGACAGGACCTAATGAAAAACTGTTTTTT	CASSRTTGPNEKLFF
TRBJ1-5	-	once	TRBV12-3/TRBV12-4	TGTGCCAGCAGTTCCCAAAATCAGCCCCAGCATTTT	CASSSQNQPQHF
TRBJ1-4	TRBD1	-	TRBV18	TGTGCCAGCTCACCGAGACAGGGTGGGACTAATGAAAAACTGTTTTTT	CASSPRQGGTNEKLFF
TRBJ2-2	TRBD2	-	TRBV4-1	TGCGCCAGCAGCCAAGTATCCGGGACTAGTGCCGGGGAGCTGTTTTTT	CASSQVSGTSAGELFF
TRBJ2-1	TRBD1	-	TRBV5-4	TGTGCCAGCAGCTTGGTAGGGGGCCGGTATGAGCAGTTCTTC	CASSLVGGRYEQFF
TRBJ2-1	TRBD2	-	TRBV7-2	TGTGCCAGCAGCCCTAGCGGGGGGCAGCTCTACAATGAGCAGTTCTTC	CASSPSGGQLYNEQFF
TRBJ1-1	TRBD1	-	TRBV9	TGTGCCAGCAGCGTAGGGGACAGCCTCATGAACACTGAAGCTTTCTTT	CASSVGDSLMNTEAFF
TRBJ2-5	-	-	TRBV6-2/TRBV6-3	TGTGCCAGCAGTTATATGGGTGGAGGAGAGACCCAGTACTTC	CASSYMGGGETQYF
TRBJ1-5	-	-	TRBV29-1	TGCAGCGTGGAGGAGAATAGCAATCAGCCCCAGCATTTT	CSVEENSNQPQHF